The 17 T cell receptor beta chains presented below share a single source sample, sequenced in a study of shared clonotypes between healthy human individuals. The naive CD8 population came from CD45RO-negative cells selected for CCR7, without terminally differentiated effector memory CD45RA+ cells. Clones were read by immunoSEQ multiplex PCR, and TCRdb kept only the in-frame ones, dropping some. The table lists around 600,000 clones, approximately 95% of them singletons. The source material was naive CD8+ T cells sorted from blood. These TCRs come from a woman in her thirties in good health.

Concerning this clone: Other DNA sequences in the sample encode the same CDR3. This chain uses TRBV27 with TRBJ2-5; no definite D call. CDR1 and CDR2 (germline): MNHEY, SMNVEV (reference sequence). This CDR3 has 11 amino acids. V was trimmed by 4 bases and J by 2 bases, leaving 2 bases between them. The DNA of the CDR3 is TGTGCCAGCAGTTCTCAAGAGACCCAGTACTTC. It specifies CASSSQETQYF.

The gene calls are TRBV13 and TRBJ2-7; D may match TRBD1 or TRBD2 (5 bases each). Trimming cost V 0 bases and J 0 bases, with 15 bases left between them. CDR3 size: 17 residues. Per the germline V gene, CDR1 is PRHDT and CDR2 is FYEKMQ (reference sequence). The CDR3 sequence is CASSLGPNSDSSYEQYF. As DNA, the CDR3 is TGTGCCAGCAGCTTAGGACCCAATAGCGACAGCTCCTACGAGCAGTACTTC. The full variable domain, completed using reference TRBV13 and TRBJ2-7, is AAGVIQSPRHLIKEKRETATLKCYPIPRHDTVYWYQQGPGQDPQFLISFYEKMQSDKGSIPDRFSAQQFSDYHSELNMSSLELGDSALYFCASSLGPNSDSSYEQYFGPGTRLTVT.

This rearrangement joins TRBV7-9 to TRBJ2-1; TRBD2 agrees at 7 bases. This CDR3 region has 15 residues. Germline CDR1 and CDR2: SEHNR and FQNEAQ (reference sequence). The junction had 9 bases not matched to a gene; V was cut back by 4 bases and J by 6 bases. The CDR3 nucleotides read TGTGCCAGCAGCTCACCCGGGGGGAGCATCAATGAGCAGTTCTTC. It codes for CASSSPGGSINEQFF.

The chain joins TRBV2 to TRBJ2-7; 10 bases map to TRBD2. V trimming: 4 bases; J trimming: 4 bases; junction bases outside the gene matches: 4. Germline CDR1 and CDR2: SNHLY and FYNNEI. The CDR3 is 14 residues long. CDR3 bases: TGTGCCAGCAGTGGTTCTAGCGGGAGTTACGAGCAGTACTTC. This translates into CASSGSSGSYEQYF.

V and J are TRBV5-4 and TRBJ2-5, with D tentatively TRBD1 (6 bases). Trimming removed 3 bases from V and 3 bases from J, with 15 bases in between. The V gene's germline CDR1 is SGHNT and CDR2 YYREEE (reference sequence). The CDR3 runs to 15 residues. This CDR3 reads CASSSPGTPKETQYF. DNA for the CDR3: TGTGCCAGCAGCTCCCCAGGGACACCGAAAGAGACCCAGTACTTC.

The V and J genes are TRBV6-6 and TRBJ1-5; no reliable D call. This CDR3 has 15 residues. Trimming took 5 bases from V and 8 from J, leaving 19 bases between them. CDR1 MNHNY and CDR2 SVGAGI come from the germline V gene (reference sequence). The CDR3 DNA reads as TGTGCCAGCAGTCCTATTGATGGCCGAGAGGAGCCCCAGCATTTT. Translating it yields CASSPIDGREEPQHF.

This chain connects TRBV30 to TRBJ1-2; 10 bases line up with TRBD1. Losses at the gene ends were 3 bases for V and 3 bases for J; bases not matched to a gene: 4. Germline values: CDR1 GTSNPN, CDR2 SVGIG (reference sequence). The CDR3 extends over 14 amino acids. CDR3 coding DNA: TGTGCCTGGAGGGGTGGGACAGGGGACTATGGCTACACCTTC. Translating it yields CAWRGGTGDYGYTF.

The chain employs TRBV9 and TRBJ2-5; 7 nucleotides align to TRBD1. The J call could be wrong; TRBJ2-7 is a better fit for the DNA end. Germline V CDR1 and CDR2: SGDLS, YYNGEE. The CDR3 has 15 amino acids. In nucleotides, the CDR3 is TGTGCCAGCAGCTCGAGTGGGGACAGCTCCTACGAGCAGTACTTC. Protein sequence: CASSSSGDSSYEQYF.

The chain has TRBV7-9 and TRBJ1-1; D is uncertain. The CDR3 has 12 residues. V shed 2 bases and J shed 8 bases, with 9 bases lying between them. The germline V gene encodes CDR1 SEHNR and CDR2 FQNEAQ (reference sequence). CDR3 protein: CASSLSGEEAFF. The DNA of the CDR3 is TGTGCCAGCAGCTTATCCGGGGAAGAAGCTTTCTTT. The variable domain in full, completed from reference TRBV7-9 and TRBJ1-1, reads DTGVSQNPRHKITKRGQNVTFRCDPISEHNRLYWYRQTLGQGPEFLTYFQNEAQLEKSRLLSDRFSAERPKGSFSTLEIQRTEQGDSAMYLCASSLSGEEAFFGQGTRLTVV.

This clone was recorded once. This rearrangement joins TRBV19 to TRBJ2-1; TRBD2 aligns across 7 bases. V shed 11 bases, J shed 10 bases, and the junction held 14 bases outside the gene matches. This CDR3 contains 13 residues. CDR1 and CDR2 (germline): LNHDA, SQIVND (reference sequence). CDR3 amino acids: CASKVAGVREQFF. The CDR3 nucleotides are TGTGCCTCAAAGGTGGCGGGAGTAAGGGAGCAGTTCTTC.

The chain employs TRBV29-1 and TRBJ2-7, with D unresolved. The CDR3 runs to 13 residues. Germline V gene lookup returns CDR1 SQVTM and CDR2 ANQGSEA. V shed 4 bases and J shed 1 base, with 11 bases lying between them. The CDR3 is CSVVLAESYEQYF. The CDR3 DNA follows: TGCAGCGTTGTCCTGGCAGAGTCCTACGAGCAGTACTTC.

The chain carries TRBV7-2 and TRBJ2-7, with D tentatively TRBD1 (6 bases). The CDR3 runs to 13 residues. The germline gives CDR1 SGHTA, CDR2 FQGNSA. V lost 2 bases and J lost 4, with 9 bases in between. The DNA for the CDR3 is TGTGCCAGCAGCTTAATAGGACAGTACGAGCAGTACTTC. Residues: CASSLIGQYEQYF.

The V gene is TRBV29-1, the J gene TRBJ2-7, with D possibly matching TRBD1 (5 bases). The CDR3 extends over 14 amino acids. Germline CDR1 and CDR2: SQVTM and ANQGSEA. With 4 bases removed from V and 3 bases from J, the gap between germline ends came to 16 bases. CDR3 loop: CSVVWQGLHYEQYF. CDR3 coding DNA: TGCAGCGTTGTGTGGCAGGGCCTACACTACGAGCAGTACTTC.

CDR3 bases: TGTGCCAGCACCGTAATTCCAGGACCGTTTTCTGAGGAAAAACTGTTTTTT. It specifies CASTVIPGPFSEEKLFF. The chain carries TRBV7-9 and TRBJ1-4; D remains ambiguous. The CDR3 has 17 residues. Germline-derived CDR1 and CDR2 are SEHNR and FQNEAQ (reference sequence). Trimming stripped 7 bases from V and 8 bases from J, with 26 bases between. The complete variable domain, with remaining parts taken from reference TRBV7-9 and TRBJ1-4, reads DTGVSQNPRHKITKRGQNVTFRCDPISEHNRLYWYRQTLGQGPEFLTYFQNEAQLEKSRLLSDRFSAERPKGSFSTLEIQRTEQGDSAMYLCASTVIPGPFSEEKLFFGSGTQLSVL.

CDR3 DNA: TGCAGCGTTTGGGGCTCCTACGAGCAGTACTTC. It encodes CSVWGSYEQYF. The chain is built from TRBV29-1 and TRBJ2-7; D uncertain. V lost 5 bases and J lost 0, with 5 bases in between. The CDR3 runs 11 residues. Germline V gives CDR1 SQVTM, CDR2 ANQGSEA.

J is TRBJ2-5 and V is TRBV13; no definite D call. This CDR3 region has 13 residues. The V end lost 3 bases, the J end lost 3 bases, and 8 bases lay between the germline ends. Germline V gives CDR1 PRHDT, CDR2 FYEKMQ (reference sequence). The CDR3 DNA is TGTGCCAGCAGCTTCGACGCTGAAGAGACCCAGTACTTC. Translating gives CASSFDAEETQYF.

This clone was detected only once. The V and J genes are TRBV6-7 and TRBJ1-5; TRBD1 matches 8 bases. TRBV6-7 is an ORF; its function is uncertain. Trimming at V came to 0 bases and at J to 0 bases, leaving 4 bases not matched to a gene. This CDR3 is built from 17 residues. CDR3 in DNA: TGTGCCAGCAGTTACTCGGGACAGGAATATAGCAATCAGCCCCAGCATTTT. Translation gives CASSYSGQEYSNQPQHF.